One sample yielded the 8 T cell receptor beta chains listed below, sequenced in a study of blood T cell repertoires in COVID-19. Clones were read by immunoSEQ multiplex PCR, and TCRdb kept only the in-frame ones, dropping some. Of roughly 180,000 clones listed, roughly 76% are singletons. What was sequenced was peripheral blood. These TCRs come from a woman aged 45-65 years with active or convalescent COVID-19.

The rearrangement uses TRBV15 and TRBJ1-1, with 7 bases aligning to TRBD1. This CDR3 is built from 15 residues. V gave up 1 base and J gave up 1 base; unmatched junction bases: 3. The germline V gene encodes CDR1 LNHNV and CDR2 YYDKDF (reference sequence). The CDR3 here is CATSRGDRANTEAFF. The CDR3 DNA is TGTGCCACCAGCAGAGGAGACAGGGCGAACACTGAAGCTTTCTTT.

The V call is TRBV7-2, the J call TRBJ2-3; tentatively, D is TRBD2 (6 bases). This CDR3 spans 13 amino acids. From germline, CDR1 is SGHTA and CDR2 FQGNSA. V lost 6 bases and J lost 2, with 9 bases in between. CDR3 nucleotides: TGTGCCAGCAGGGTAGCGGTCACAGATACGCAGTATTTT. Protein: CASRVAVTDTQYF. Full variable domain (missing parts from reference TRBV7-2 and TRBJ2-3): GAGVSQSPSNKVTEKGKDVELRCDPISGHTALYWYRQSLGQGLEFLIYFQGNSAPDKSGLPSDRFSAERTGGSVSTLTIQRTQQEDSAVYLCASRVAVTDTQYFGPGTRLTVL.

The rearrangement links TRBV30 to TRBJ1-2; D uncertain. Germline assignment: CDR1 GTSNPN and CDR2 SVGIG (reference sequence). There are 13 residues in the CDR3. Trimming shortened V by 5 bases and J by 0 bases, and 10 bases separated the two germline ends. CDR3 nucleotide sequence: TGTGCCTGGCACCTGAGAGCTAACTATGGCTACACCTTC. It yields the protein CAWHLRANYGYTF.

This clone was detected a few times. V is TRBV24-1 and J is TRBJ2-3, with unresolved D. The germline gives CDR1 KGHDR, CDR2 SFDVKD. The CDR3 loop spans 14 amino acids. With 2 bases removed from V and 5 bases from J, the gap between germline ends came to 10 bases. The CDR3: CATSDSDWRDTQYF. In nucleotides, the CDR3 is TGTGCCACCAGTGATTCAGATTGGAGAGATACGCAGTATTTT.

The chain has TRBV5-1 and TRBJ2-5, with 11 bases aligning to TRBD1. The germline CDR1 and CDR2 sequences are SGHRS and YFSETQ. The CDR3 has 15 residues. The junction had 7 bases not matched to a gene; V was cut back by 4 bases and J by 5 bases. The CDR3 DNA sequence: TGCGCCAGCAGCAGGGTGAGGGACAGGGGGGAGACCCAGTACTTC. Translation gives CASSRVRDRGETQYF.

V gene TRBV19 combines with J gene TRBJ1-5; D is uncertain. The CDR3 contains 15 residues. The germline V and J ends were trimmed by 3 bases and 1 base, with 10 bases remaining between them. The germline V gene has CDR1 LNHDA and CDR2 SQIVND (reference sequence). CDR3: CASSMRSASNQPQHF. The CDR3 DNA follows: TGTGCCAGTAGTATGAGGTCAGCGAGCAATCAGCCCCAGCATTTT.

This chain links TRBV6-5 with TRBJ2-3; 9 bases line up with TRBD1. V lost 8 bases to trimming and J lost 2 bases; unmatched junction nucleotides: 2. In germline, CDR1 is MNHEY, CDR2 SVGAGI. This CDR3 contains 13 residues. The CDR3 loop is CASGDRATDTQYF. DNA of the CDR3: TGTGCCAGCGGGGACAGGGCCACAGATACGCAGTATTTT.

This chain uses TRBV18 with TRBJ1-2; D uncertain. Germline V CDR1 and CDR2: KGHSH, LQKENI. CDR3 length equals 15 residues. Trimming removed 0 bases at V and 6 bases at J, with 14 bases between. CDR3 sequence reads: CASSPPLGGADGYTF. DNA for the CDR3: TGTGCCAGCTCACCACCGTTGGGTGGAGCGGATGGCTACACCTTC.